This T cell receptor (beta chain) came from a study of cytomegalovirus exposure and HLA in healthy donors. PCR was performed using 60 Vbeta and 13 Jbeta primers. The repertoire was sequenced with immunoSEQ multiplex PCR; TCRdb's copy has only in-frame clones and lacks some. The sample table includes about 160,000 clones. Of note for this clone: Its antigen is unknown.

This CDR3 is built from 13 residues. The V and J ends lost 4 bases and 6 bases respectively, with 14 bases between them. Germline loops: CDR1 SGHDT, CDR2 YYEEEE. Every donor was a healthy person donating bone marrow. Study results and caveats: Despite most TCR sequences being rare, some public TCRs occurred in many donors. Most of the TCR beta V segments (in an earlier analysis) were productive either about 90% or about 30% of the time.

The TCR originated in a young man in good health and CMV-seronegative. This rearrangement joins TRBV5-6 to TRBJ2-7, with D possibly matching TRBD1 (5 bases). Sequencing was performed on PBMCs. The CDR3 is CASSLNRFPEQYF. As DNA, the CDR3 is TGTGCCAGCAGCCTTAACAGGTTCCCCGAGCAGTACTTC. Full variable domain (rest looked up from reference TRBV5-6 and TRBJ2-7): DAGVTQSPTHLIKTRGQQVTLRCSPKSGHDTVSWYQQALGQGPQFIFQYYEEEERQRGNFPDRFSGHQFPNYSSELNVNALLLGDSALYLCASSLNRFPEQYFGPGTRLTVT.